This TCR beta chain originates from a study of blood T cell repertoires in COVID-19. The V gene end was trimmed by 2 bases and the J gene end by 4 bases; junction bases not matched to a gene: 4. In germline, CDR1 is KGHSH, CDR2 LQKENI. The CDR3 runs to 14 residues. Repertoires were generated with immunoSEQ multiplex PCR, while TCRdb's copy carries only in-frame clones and drops some. The sample includes some 110,000 clones, over 80% seen only once; the top ten take approximately 3.5%. The sequence derives from a woman aged 25 to 39 who had recovered from COVID-19. The chain joins TRBV18 to TRBJ2-5; 7 bases align to TRBD1. Sequencing was done on a sample of PBMCs or T cells enriched from blood (not recorded which). The CDR3: CASSPGTASETQYF. DNA for the CDR3: TGTGCCAGCTCACCAGGGACAGCGTCAGAGACCCAGTACTTC.